Described below is a single T cell receptor beta chain sequence and its context. These data originate in a study of shared clonotypes between healthy human individuals. This table comes from immunoSEQ multiplex PCR, and its TCRdb copy is limited to in-frame clones, with some not included. Counted here are 2 million to 3 million clones, 90% to 95% occurring once; the ten biggest clones make up about 0.34%. The TCR was taken from a man between 18 and 35 years old in good health. Some clones in this sample may be carry-over from other donors' samples. The sample was naive CD4+ T cells from PBMCs. As to subset: CD45RA+ positively selected.

The CDR3 coding sequence is TGCGCCAGCAGCTTGGCCGGGGTGGGCGAAGAGACCCAGTACTTC. Translating it yields CASSLAGVGEETQYF. V gene TRBV5-1 combines with J gene TRBJ2-5, with D perhaps matching TRBD2 (5 bases). The germline V gene has CDR1 SGHRS and CDR2 YFSETQ. V dropped 0 bases and J dropped 3 bases, with 12 bases sitting between them. This CDR3 contains 15 residues. Based on the CDR3 plus reference TRBV5-1 and TRBJ2-5, the full variable domain is KAGVTQTPRYLIKTRGQQVTLSCSPISGHRSVSWYQQTPGQGLQFLFEYFSETQRNKGNFPGRFSGRQFSNSRSEMNVSTLELGDSALYLCASSLAGVGEETQYFGPGTRLLVL.